The 2 T cell receptor beta chains below all came from one sample that was sequenced in a study of PD-L1 blockade in urothelial cancer. Time point indicated: peripheral blood 6 weeks after treatment start. This table comes from immunoSEQ multiplex PCR, and its TCRdb copy is limited to in-frame clones, with some not included. The sample holds tens of thousands of clones, approximately 86% seen once. Source: PBMCs, taken around atezolizumab (anti-PD-L1) treatment. The receptor source for this set is a man aged 60-69 years with urothelial cancer.

The chain is built from TRBV19 and TRBJ2-3, with 8 nucleotides matching TRBD2. Germline CDR1 LNHDA, CDR2 SQIVND (reference sequence). This CDR3 spans 18 amino acids. V shed 0 bases, J shed 0 bases, and the junction held 8 bases outside the gene matches. CDR3 DNA: TGTGCCAGTAGTATAGATCGGGCCAGCGGGAGTAGCACAGATACGCAGTATTTT. Protein: CASSIDRASGSSTDTQYF.

The chain uses TRBV5-1 and TRBJ2-1; D might be TRBD2 (6 bases). The CDR3 runs 15 residues. Germline-derived CDR1 and CDR2 are SGHRS and YFSETQ. V dropped 4 bases and J dropped 8 bases, with 19 bases sitting between them. DNA of the CDR3: TGCGCCAGCAGCCCCGGGGGTTCTCCCCCCGATGAGCAGTTCTTC. This encodes CASSPGGSPPDEQFF.